This TCR beta chain was identified in a study of cytomegalovirus exposure and HLA in healthy donors. PCR used 60 Vbeta primers and 13 Jbeta primers. Here immunoSEQ multiplex PCR was the method, and the copy in TCRdb shows in-frame clones only, minus some. The repertoire table contains 110,000 to 150,000 clones. J gave up 3 bases and V 4 bases, and 7 bases lay outside the gene matches. Germline CDR1 LGHNA, CDR2 YSLEER. The CDR3 length is 16 residues. Source material: PBMCs. The receptor was isolated from a male donor in good health and CMV-seronegative. The chain employs TRBV4-3 and TRBJ2-2, with TRBD2 matching 8 bases. The CDR3 is CASSLQRGPHTGELFF. Written as DNA, the CDR3 is TGCGCCAGCAGCCTTCAGCGGGGGCCACACACCGGGGAGCTGTTTTTT.